This section outlines one T cell receptor (beta chain) sequence together with its context. Libraries were prepared by immunoSEQ multiplex PCR; TCRdb keeps only in-frame clonotypes and omits some of them. The table shows around 40,000 clones, with around four fifths occurring only once. This sample stems from a study of OX40 agonist ivuxolimab in advanced cancers. V was pared by 7 bases and J by 1 base, with 7 bases between. The CDR3 is 12 amino acids. The V gene's germline CDR1 is MNHEY and CDR2 SVGAGI. This receptor was obtained from an adult with an advanced solid tumor such as melanoma, head and neck, liver or kidney cancer. The specimen was CD4+ or CD8+ T cells sorted from blood, collected in a trial of the OX40 agonist ivuxolimab. V is TRBV6-5 and J is TRBJ1-1; D remains ambiguous. This chain's CDR3 is CASISSNTEAFF. CDR3 nucleotides: TGTGCCAGCATCTCGTCGAACACTGAAGCTTTCTTT.